The T cell receptor beta chain described here comes from a study of OX40 agonist ivuxolimab in advanced cancers. People who had autoimmune disease history or systemic immunosuppression were excluded. The V gene's germline CDR1 is SGHNT and CDR2 YYREEE (reference sequence). CDR3 length equals 14 residues. Trimming took 0 bases from V and 0 from J, leaving 6 bases between them. The assay was immunoSEQ multiplex PCR, and TCRdb's table has in-frame clones only and misses some. In the table there are under 150,000 clones, more than 85% of which are singletons. V usage is TRBV5-4 and J usage is TRBJ1-1; D gene ambiguous. The clonotype comes from an adult with an advanced solid tumor such as melanoma, head and neck, liver or kidney cancer. The material was CD4+ or CD8+ T cells sorted from blood, obtained in a trial of the OX40 agonist ivuxolimab. CDR3 sequence reads: CASSLERVNTEAFF. DNA for the CDR3: TGTGCCAGCAGCTTGGAACGGGTGAACACTGAAGCTTTCTTT.